The 20 T cell receptor beta chains below were found in one sample sequenced in a study of cytomegalovirus exposure and HLA in healthy donors. It was with 60 Vbeta and 13 Jbeta primers that the PCR ran. Repertoires were generated with immunoSEQ multiplex PCR, while TCRdb's copy carries only in-frame clones and drops some. The sample carries 200,000 to 250,000 clones, approximately 85% recorded once. Sequenced sample: PBMCs. These TCRs come from a girl under 10 years old in good health and CMV-seronegative.

This chain joins TRBV6-5 and TRBJ1-1; weak D call: TRBD1 (6 bases). In germline, CDR1 is MNHEY, CDR2 SVGAGI. CDR3 length equals 13 residues. V was shortened by 5 bases and J by 6 bases, with 13 bases between the two germline ends. The CDR3 nucleotides are TGTGCCAGCAGTGGGTGGACAGTCGCTGAAGCTTTCTTT. It encodes CASSGWTVAEAFF.

V and J are TRBV6-6 and TRBJ1-2; TRBD1 matches at 11 bases. The CDR3 covers 16 residues. J lost 4 bases, V lost 2 bases, and 6 bases had no gene match. Looked up from germline, CDR1 is MNHNY and CDR2 is SVGAGI (reference sequence). The CDR3 loop is CASSYRRTGGTYGYTF. Written as DNA, the CDR3 is TGTGCCAGCAGTTACCGCCGGACAGGGGGCACCTATGGCTACACCTTC.

This CDR3 is CASSPSSNEAFF. The CDR3 bases are TGTGCCAGCTCACCATCCAGTAATGAAGCTTTCTTT. The chain joins TRBV18 to TRBJ1-1; D remains ambiguous. Deletions cut 2 bases from V and 7 bases from J, with 8 bases between. The CDR3 runs to 12 residues. Per germline, CDR1 KGHSH and CDR2 LQKENI.

The chain employs TRBV6-5 and TRBJ1-4; 7 nucleotides align to TRBD1. Unmatched junction bases numbered 9, after V lost 6 bases and J lost 8 bases. CDR3 length: 14 amino acids. CDR1 MNHEY and CDR2 SVGAGI come from the germline V gene. The CDR3 loop reads CASRTGQVYEKLFF. CDR3 coding DNA: TGTGCCAGCAGAACAGGACAGGTTTACGAAAAACTGTTTTTT.

This chain links TRBV19 with TRBJ1-6; 7 bases line up with TRBD1. Unmatched junction bases numbered 7, after V lost 8 bases and J lost 9 bases. The CDR3 runs 13 residues. Germline values: CDR1 LNHDA, CDR2 SQIVND (reference sequence). The CDR3: CASVDRRGSPLHF. The CDR3 DNA reads as TGTGCCAGTGTGGACAGGCGGGGTTCACCCCTCCACTTT.

The chain links TRBV9 to TRBJ1-1, with D possibly matching TRBD1 (6 bases). CDR3 length: 10 residues. CDR1 SGDLS and CDR2 YYNGEE come from the germline V gene. V lost 6 bases to trimming and J lost 10 bases, with 10 bases between them. CDR3 in DNA: TGTGCCAGCACCGCGGGGGCAGCTTTCTTT. This sequence encodes CASTAGAAFF.

This clone was seen once. The chain uses TRBV27 and TRBJ1-1; 8 bases match TRBD1. The V gene's germline CDR1 is MNHEY and CDR2 SMNVEV (reference sequence). V lost 3 bases and J lost 0; bases outside the gene matches: 6. The CDR3 covers 16 residues. CDR3 loop: CASSFWDRPMNTEAFF. The CDR3 DNA sequence: TGTGCCAGCAGTTTTTGGGACAGGCCCATGAACACTGAAGCTTTCTTT.

This clone occurred once. The gene calls are TRBV5-4 and TRBJ1-2; D is unclear. Deletions cut 3 bases from V and 0 bases from J, with 15 bases between. Germline V gene sequence: CDR1 SGHNT, CDR2 YYREEE (reference sequence). The length of the CDR3 is 16 residues. CDR3 DNA sequence: TGTGCCAGCAGCTGGGCAGATATTTCAGCTAACTATGGCTACACCTTC. As protein: CASSWADISANYGYTF.

The chain carries TRBV2 and TRBJ2-1; D unresolved. The V gene lost 7 bases and the J gene lost 4 bases, with 11 bases spanning the gap. The CDR3 runs to 13 residues. Germline lookup yields CDR1 SNHLY and CDR2 FYNNEI. CDR3 residues: CASISRAYNEQFF. The CDR3 coding sequence is TGTGCCAGCATATCTAGAGCGTACAATGAGCAGTTCTTC.

This clone was observed a few times. The J gene is TRBJ1-2, the V gene TRBV5-4; D is possibly TRBD1 (6 bases). V lost 0 bases and J 4 bases, leaving 10 bases between the germline ends. The CDR3 contains 14 residues. Germline V lookup: CDR1 SGHNT, CDR2 YYREEE (reference sequence). The DNA of the CDR3 is TGTGCCAGCAGCTTGGACAGGGTAGGCTATGGCTACACCTTC. This codes for CASSLDRVGYGYTF.

This chain joins TRBV30 and TRBJ2-7; 9 bases map to TRBD2. Germline V gene lookup returns CDR1 GTSNPN and CDR2 SVGIG (reference sequence). This CDR3 has 16 amino acids. V was clipped by 2 bases and J by 3 bases; unmatched bases: 11. Written as DNA, the CDR3 is TGTGCCTGGAGTCACTACAGTAGCGGGAGTCGCTACGAGCAGTACTTC. It codes for CAWSHYSSGSRYEQYF.

The chain joins TRBV10-3 to TRBJ2-1; the D is unclear. The germline CDR1 and CDR2 sequences are ENHRY and SYGVKD. The CDR3 loop spans 13 amino acids. V was pared by 8 bases and J by 6 bases, with 14 bases between. The CDR3 here is CAISTGVGNEQFF. The CDR3 region has the DNA TGTGCCATCTCTACGGGTGTCGGCAATGAGCAGTTCTTC.

This sequence joins TRBV19 and TRBJ1-1, with TRBD1 as a possible D gene (5 bases). V was clipped by 5 bases and J by 2 bases, with 12 bases between them. Germline CDR1 reads LNHDA; CDR2 reads SQIVND (reference sequence). The CDR3 runs to 14 residues. DNA of the CDR3: TGTGCCAGTAGTGCAAGGGGCGCTAACACTGAAGCTTTCTTT. Residues: CASSARGANTEAFF. The whole variable domain, filled in from reference TRBV19 and TRBJ1-1, reads DGGITQSPKYLFRKEGQNVTLSCEQNLNHDAMYWYRQDPGQGLRLIYYSQIVNDFQKGDIAEGYSVSREKKESFPLTVTSAQKNPTAFYLCASSARGANTEAFFGQGTRLTVV.

This sequence joins TRBV21-1 and TRBJ1-5; the D segment call TRBD1 is taken from the table without a DNA check. TRBV21-1 is a recognized pseudogene. The CDR3 spans 20 residues. The chain's CDR3 is CASRYPGFTQRHQSNQPQHF. The CDR3, as DNA: TGTGCCAGCAGATACCCTGGGTTCACACAGAGACACCAAAGCAATCAGCCCCAGCATTTT.

The chain employs TRBV5-6 and TRBJ2-5; perhaps TRBD2 as D (5 bases). The CDR3 is 17 amino acids. V lost 3 bases, J lost 0 bases, and 18 bases lay in between. Germline CDR1 reads SGHDT; CDR2 reads YYEEEE. CDR3 sequence: CASSSVIERQYQETQYF. The CDR3 DNA is TGTGCCAGCAGCTCCGTAATCGAGCGGCAATACCAAGAGACCCAGTACTTC.

V gene TRBV12-5 combines with J gene TRBJ2-3; TRBD2 agrees at 10 bases. CDR1 is LGHNT, CDR2 FRNRAP, per germline. The ends lost 4 bases at V and 1 base at J; junction bases unmatched: 5. The CDR3 is 16 amino acids. This CDR3 is CASGSRTSGRTDTQYF. Here the CDR3 DNA reads TGTGCTAGTGGTTCCCGGACTAGCGGCCGCACAGATACGCAGTATTTT. Full variable domain (remainder filled in from reference TRBV12-5 and TRBJ2-3): DARVTQTPRHKVTEMGQEVTMRCQPILGHNTVFWYRQTMMQGLELLAYFRNRAPLDDSGMPKDRFSAEMPDATLATLKIQPSEPRDSAVYFCASGSRTSGRTDTQYFGPGTRLTVL.

This sequence joins TRBV6-4 and TRBJ2-3; 10 bases are shared with TRBD1. V dropped 6 bases and J dropped 4; count of bases not matched to a gene: 4. Germline CDR1 is MRHNA and CDR2 is SNTAGT. CDR3 length equals 14 residues. CDR3 loop: CASSGTGAADTQYF. The CDR3 DNA follows: TGTGCCAGCAGCGGGACAGGGGCGGCAGATACGCAGTATTTT.

This chain uses TRBV7-8 with TRBJ2-3; tentatively, D is TRBD1 (5 bases). CDR3 length equals 13 residues. Trimming pared 1 base from V and 5 bases from J, leaving 7 bases between. In germline, CDR1 is SGHVS, CDR2 FQNEAQ. CDR3 sequence (DNA): TGTGCCAGCAGCTTAGGTAGGGGAGATACGCAGTATTTT. Amino acid sequence: CASSLGRGDTQYF.

The V call is TRBV7-8, the J call TRBJ1-5; 10 nucleotides agree with TRBD1. The CDR3 runs 14 residues. After removal of 5 bases from V and 7 bases from J, the junction contained 5 bases not matched to a gene. Germline assignment: CDR1 SGHVS and CDR2 FQNEAQ. The CDR3 region has the DNA TGTGCCAGCAGCATGACAGGGGGCGGCCAGCCCCAGCATTTT. This sequence encodes CASSMTGGGQPQHF.

V is TRBV14 and J is TRBJ1-1; possibly TRBD1 for D (5 bases). The germline V and J ends were trimmed by 0 bases and 1 base, with 6 bases remaining between them. The CDR3 covers 14 residues. The germline V gene encodes CDR1 SGHDN and CDR2 FVKESK. CDR3 in DNA: TGTGCCAGCAGCCAAGAGACAGAGAACACTGAAGCTTTCTTT. Amino acid sequence: CASSQETENTEAFF.